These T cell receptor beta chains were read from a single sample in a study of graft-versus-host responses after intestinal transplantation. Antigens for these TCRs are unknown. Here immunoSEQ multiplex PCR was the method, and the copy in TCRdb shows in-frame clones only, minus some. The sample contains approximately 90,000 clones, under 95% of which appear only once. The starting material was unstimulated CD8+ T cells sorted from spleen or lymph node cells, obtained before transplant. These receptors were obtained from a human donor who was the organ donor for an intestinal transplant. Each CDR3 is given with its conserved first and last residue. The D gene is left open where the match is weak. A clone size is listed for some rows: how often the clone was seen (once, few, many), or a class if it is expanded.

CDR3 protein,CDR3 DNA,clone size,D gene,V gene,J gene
CASSQGQSVGNTIYF,TGCGCCAGCAGCCAAGGACAGTCTGTCGGAAACACCATATATTTT,NA,NA,TRBV4-1,TRBJ1-3
CASSFAKNTEAFF,TGTGCCAGCAGCTTCGCGAAGAACACTGAAGCTTTCTTT,NA,NA,TRBV5-4,TRBJ1-1
CASSPEDYTDTQYF,TGTGCCAGCAGCCCTGAAGACTACACAGATACGCAGTATTTT,NA,NA,TRBV5-4,TRBJ2-3
CASSQQTGSGGYTF,TGTGCCAGCAGTCAGCAGACAGGGTCGGGTGGCTACACCTTC,NA,TRBD1,TRBV28,TRBJ1-2
CASSESGTGRGYGYTF,TGCGCCAGCAGTGAGTCCGGGACAGGGAGGGGTTATGGCTACACCTTC,few,TRBD1,TRBV10-2,TRBJ1-2
CASSPGLAGLNEQFF,TGTGCCAGCAGCCCGGGACTAGCGGGGCTCAATGAGCAGTTCTTC,NA,TRBD2,TRBV13,TRBJ2-1
CASSAIGPVYNEQFF,TGTGCCAGCAGTGCCATTGGGCCGGTCTACAATGAGCAGTTCTTC,NA,NA,TRBV27,TRBJ2-1
CASSPRTGGTYEQYF,TGTGCCAGCTCACCCCGGACAGGGGGGACCTACGAGCAGTACTTC,NA,TRBD1,TRBV18,TRBJ2-7
CASSQGLGGVAYEQYF,TGCGCCAGCAGCCAAGGTCTTGGGGGGGTCGCCTACGAGCAGTACTTC,NA,TRBD2,TRBV4-3,TRBJ2-7
CASSLARGEAFF,TGTGCCAGCAGCTTAGCGCGGGGTGAAGCTTTCTTT,NA,NA,TRBV7-9,TRBJ1-1
CASSQELGNGEEKLFF,TGCGCCAGCAGCCAAGAATTGGGTAACGGGGAGGAAAAACTGTTTTTT,once,NA,TRBV4-1,TRBJ1-4
CASSQAEGYHEQYF,TGCGCCAGCAGCCAAGCGGAGGGTTACCACGAGCAGTACTTC,NA,NA,TRBV4-1,TRBJ2-7
CASSQDWRGRVDEQFF,TGTGCCAGCAGCCAAGATTGGCGGGGCCGGGTCGATGAGCAGTTCTTC,NA,NA,TRBV4-2,TRBJ2-1
CASSYSGSANEQFF,TGTGCCAGCAGTTACTCCGGGAGCGCAAATGAGCAGTTCTTC,NA,NA,TRBV6-5,TRBJ2-1
CASSPADRGLNNEQYF,TGTGCCAGCAGCCCTGCAGACAGGGGGCTTAATAACGAGCAGTACTTC,NA,TRBD1,TRBV5-4,TRBJ2-7
CASSHRLAGPLEQFF,TGCGCCAGCAGCCACAGACTAGCGGGGCCCTTGGAGCAGTTCTTC,NA,TRBD2,TRBV4-1,TRBJ2-1
CASRGQGNYGYTF,TGTGCCAGTAGGGGACAGGGAAACTATGGCTACACCTTC,NA,TRBD1,TRBV19,TRBJ1-2
CASSQEPYSSGGANEQFF,TGCGCCAGCAGCCAAGAACCCTATTCTAGCGGGGGGGCTAATGAGCAGTTCTTC,once,TRBD2,TRBV4-3,TRBJ2-1
CASSLVGGSSTDTQYF,TGTGCCAGCAGCTTAGTGGGGGGGAGTAGCACAGATACGCAGTATTTT,NA,TRBD2,TRBV7-3,TRBJ2-3
CASSDRSSSYNSPLHF,TGTGCCAGCAGTGACAGGTCGAGCTCCTATAATTCACCCCTCCACTTT,few,NA,TRBV6-1,TRBJ1-6
CASSQVLAKNIQYF,TGCGCCAGCAGCCAAGTTCTAGCCAAAAACATTCAGTACTTC,NA,NA,TRBV4-1,TRBJ2-4
CASIGTGPYEQYF,TGTGCCAGCATCGGGACAGGACCCTACGAGCAGTACTTC,NA,TRBD1,TRBV28,TRBJ2-7
CASHRGRINEQFF,TGTGCCAGCCACAGGGGGCGCATAAATGAGCAGTTCTTC,NA,TRBD1,TRBV6-1,TRBJ2-1
CASSSYGGGRPQPQHF,TGTGCCAGCAGTTCCTATGGGGGGGGACGACCACAGCCCCAGCATTTT,NA,NA,TRBV28,TRBJ1-5
CASSRTGLRTEAFF,TGTGCCAGCAGTCGGACAGGTTTACGGACTGAAGCTTTCTTT,NA,TRBD1,TRBV6-1,TRBJ1-1
CASSFSTSGWEQYF,TGTGCCAGCAGCTTTAGTACCTCGGGGTGGGAGCAGTACTTC,NA,NA,TRBV7-9,TRBJ2-7
CATSLGGASEQYF,TGTGCCACCTCTCTAGGGGGGGCGTCCGAGCAGTACTTC,once,NA,TRBV28,TRBJ2-7
CASSEARVRGLEKLFF,TGTGCCAGCAGTGAAGCCAGGGTTAGGGGGCTGGAAAAACTGTTTTTT,NA,TRBD1,TRBV2,TRBJ1-4
CAISDRRQPQHF,TGTGCCATCAGTGACAGGAGGCAGCCCCAGCATTTT,few,NA,TRBV10-3,TRBJ1-5
CASSQVVGVETQYF,TGCGCCAGCAGCCAAGTTGTCGGGGTGGAGACCCAGTACTTC,once,NA,TRBV4-1,TRBJ2-5
CAWSPGTGNCEQYF,TGTGCCTGGAGTCCCGGGACAGGGAACTGCGAGCAGTACTTC,NA,TRBD1,TRBV30,TRBJ2-7
CASSWGQQDNEQFF,TGCGCCAGCAGTTGGGGACAGCAAGACAATGAGCAGTTCTTC,NA,TRBD1,TRBV5-1,TRBJ2-1
CASSLVGQNSYEQYF,TGTGCCAGCAGCTTAGTGGGACAGAACTCCTACGAGCAGTACTTC,NA,TRBD1,TRBV7-2,TRBJ2-7
CASSPSGPSYEQYF,TGTGCCAGCAGTCCTAGCGGGCCTTCCTACGAGCAGTACTTC,NA,TRBD2,TRBV7-2,TRBJ2-7
CASSLGYTQYF,TGTGCCAGCAGCCTCGGGTACACGCAGTATTTT,NA,NA,TRBV7-9,TRBJ2-3